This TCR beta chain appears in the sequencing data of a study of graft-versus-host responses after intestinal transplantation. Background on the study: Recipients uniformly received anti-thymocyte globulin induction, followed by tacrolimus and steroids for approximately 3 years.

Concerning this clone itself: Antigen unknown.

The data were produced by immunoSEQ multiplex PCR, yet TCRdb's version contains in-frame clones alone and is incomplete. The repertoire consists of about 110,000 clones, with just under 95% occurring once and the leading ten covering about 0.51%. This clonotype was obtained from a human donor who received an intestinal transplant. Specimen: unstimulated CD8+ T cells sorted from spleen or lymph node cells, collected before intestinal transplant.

The CDR3 is CASSLSSGSSYNEQFF. In nucleotides, the CDR3 is TGTGCCAGCAGCTTATCCAGCGGGAGCTCCTACAATGAGCAGTTCTTC. The rearrangement uses TRBV11-2 and TRBJ2-1, with 8 bases matching TRBD2. The CDR3 is made up of 16 amino acids. Germline V gene sequence: CDR1 SGHAT, CDR2 FQNNGV. V was pared by 2 bases and J by 0 bases, with 3 bases of the junction left unmatched. Full variable domain (rest looked up from reference TRBV11-2 and TRBJ2-1): EAGVAQSPRYKIIEKRQSVAFWCNPISGHATLYWYQQILGQGPKLLIQFQNNGVVDDSQLPKDRFSAERLKGVDSTLKIQPAKLEDSAVYLCASSLSSGSSYNEQFFGPGTRLTVL.